This T cell receptor beta chain was identified during a study of cytomegalovirus exposure and HLA in healthy donors (dated by TCRdb to the late 2010s). Regarding the complete study: A later analysis indicated that the 110 or so validation repertoires were generated on the platform also employed for the approximately 670 repertoires of the first cohort. The aim of the study was to test whether cataloging public T cell receptors could identify signatures of past pathogen exposure. In addition to the first cohort of about 650 subjects, a separate validation cohort of around 110 different subjects was used. The study combined high-throughput TCR immunosequencing, statistical association of individual TCRs with disease status, and machine learning to predict cytomegalovirus infection status.

The CDR3 spans 13 residues, from the cysteine through the phenylalanine. Left in the record is the CDR3 DNA by itself, 39 bases read in frame from the first base. V sheds 5 bases and J sheds 9 bases, leaving 14 bases between their ends. The germline V gene (reference sequence) supplies CDR1 SEHNR and CDR2 FQNEAQ. What the research found in general, with its limitations: The classifier was reported to diagnose cytomegalovirus status with high specificity and sensitivity in both the original cohort and the validation cohort. The validation cohort had no HLA typing available for a later analysis, so co-occurrence within that cohort was assessed over all 130 or so repertoires. The authors suggested that the approach could potentially be extended to other disease states and immunological phenotypes. A later analysis found that TCRs clustered in the first cohort also tended to co-occur in the 95 to 150 validation repertoires, with approximately 95% of cluster scores above 0. Across donors, most TCR sequences were observed very rarely, whereas some public TCRs were present in many individuals. The study gave a list of about 150 TCR beta chains associated with cytomegalovirus. In vitro tests confirmed that a few of the cytomegalovirus-associated TCR beta chains recognize cytomegalovirus antigens.

Separate from the roughly 650-subject first cohort, the validation cohort of over 90 subjects was the group to which the donors belonged. About this clone: It has no known antigen specificity. No much larger clone exists at a distance of one base, and base qualities are not known.

The library was obtained by the immunoSEQ multiplex PCR assay. Processing in the source paper ran as follows. A statistical classification framework was developed to diagnose cytomegalovirus status using the catalog of TCR beta chain sequences. The clones in this table, taken by TCRdb from immuneACCESS, are in-frame only. Not every clone is retained; where verified, under half of the shortfall comes from an unresolved V gene, and the cause of the rest is unknown. Clone size and the V and J calls come from that table; the DNA yielded D and trimming. The sample table contains roughly 130,000 clones; only one count was recorded for more than 70% of them. The ten largest clones take up 1.4% of the sample.

The receptor's source is a man aged 30-40 years in good health and CMV-seronegative. The rearrangement joined TRBV7-9 to TRBJ2-1; the D gene cannot be named for sure. Material for sequencing was PBMCs. The nucleotides read TGTGCCAGCAGCCTCATGGGCGATGGTGAGCAGTTCTTC. It codes for CASSLMGDGEQFF.